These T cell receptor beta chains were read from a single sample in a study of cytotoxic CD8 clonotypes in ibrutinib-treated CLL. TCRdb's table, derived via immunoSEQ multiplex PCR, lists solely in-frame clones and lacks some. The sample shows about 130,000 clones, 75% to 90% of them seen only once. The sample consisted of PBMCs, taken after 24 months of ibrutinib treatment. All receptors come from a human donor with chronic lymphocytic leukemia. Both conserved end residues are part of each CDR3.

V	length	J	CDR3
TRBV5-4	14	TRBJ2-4	CASSLGASQNIQYF
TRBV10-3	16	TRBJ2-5	CAISESTSGGRETQYF
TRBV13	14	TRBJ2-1	CASSFTVRVDEQFF
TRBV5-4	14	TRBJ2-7	CASCPEGGPYEQYF
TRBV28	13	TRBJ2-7	CGTWDSSSYEQYF
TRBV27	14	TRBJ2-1	CASSYGGARNEQFF
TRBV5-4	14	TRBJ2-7	CASSLGVGMNEQYF
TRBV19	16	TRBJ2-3	CASSRTRTSGRDTQYF
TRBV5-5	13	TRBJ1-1	CASVGGMNTETFF
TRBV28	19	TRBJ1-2	CASSSALTGTGTFNYGYTF
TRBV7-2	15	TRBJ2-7	CASSPFHRGSYEQYF
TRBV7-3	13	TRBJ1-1	CASSFRVSTEAFF
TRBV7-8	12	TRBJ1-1	CASSPGGYGAFF
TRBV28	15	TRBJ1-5	CASSSRQGLRQPQHF
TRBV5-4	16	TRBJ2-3	CASSSRLAGKLDTQYF
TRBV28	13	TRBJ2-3	CASSFPDTDTQYF
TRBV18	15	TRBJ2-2	CASSSRDRSTGELFF
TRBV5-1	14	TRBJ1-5	CASSLGGINQPQHF
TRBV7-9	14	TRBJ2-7	CASSRGAASAEQYF
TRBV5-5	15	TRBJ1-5	CASSSTWAGNQPQHF
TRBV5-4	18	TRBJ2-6	CASSLFDRGISGANVLTF
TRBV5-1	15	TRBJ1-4	CASSLAGTANEKLFF
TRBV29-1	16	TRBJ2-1	CSASGTGWYSYNEQFF
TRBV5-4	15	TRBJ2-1	CASGYSLTRPNEQFF
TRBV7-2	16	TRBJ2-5	CASSGPGTGSGETQYF
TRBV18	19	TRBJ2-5	CASSPNEGRMIRSQETQYF
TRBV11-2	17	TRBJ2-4	CASSPMGDQLAKNIQYF
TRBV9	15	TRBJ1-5	CASSVGPQEAQPQHF
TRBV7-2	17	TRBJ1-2	CASSLSPLRQGAYGYTF
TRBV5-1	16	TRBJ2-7	CASSSFPGQGFYEQYF
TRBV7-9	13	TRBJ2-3	CASRLEITDTQYF
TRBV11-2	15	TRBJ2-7	CASSQIAPNRAEQYF
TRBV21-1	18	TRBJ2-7	CASSKERVRLTPTYEQYF
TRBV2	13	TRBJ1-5	CASSERGQAPQHF
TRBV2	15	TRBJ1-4	CASSEPGTGEQKLFF
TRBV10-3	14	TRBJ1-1	CAISGKAGNTEAFF
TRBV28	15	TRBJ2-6	CASRRQFAGANVLTF
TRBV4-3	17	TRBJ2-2	CASSQPTGTGVTGELFF
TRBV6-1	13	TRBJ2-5	CASSSTGRETQYF
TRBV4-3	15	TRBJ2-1	CASSQVGGPYNEQFF
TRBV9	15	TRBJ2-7	CASSVAVAVSYEQYF
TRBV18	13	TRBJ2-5	CASSPPKGETQYF
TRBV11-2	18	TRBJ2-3	CASSNAQLAGGPIDTQYF
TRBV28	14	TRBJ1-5	CASSRSGGGQPQHF
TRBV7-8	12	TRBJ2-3	CASSPGTDTQYF
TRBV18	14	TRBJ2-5	CASSPASFQETQYF
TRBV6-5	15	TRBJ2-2	CASRSGQWFAGELFF
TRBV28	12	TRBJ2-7	CATRQVLYEQYF
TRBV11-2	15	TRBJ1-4	CASSLDPGFGEKLFF
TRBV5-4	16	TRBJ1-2	CASSSNYPGTGVGYTF
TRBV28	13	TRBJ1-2	CASSETGLYGYTF
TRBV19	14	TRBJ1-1	CASKQGAANTEAFF
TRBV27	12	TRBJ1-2	CASAGGNYGYTF
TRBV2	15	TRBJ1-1	CASSVQGSRNTEAFF
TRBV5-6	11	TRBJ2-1	CASSRAEEQFF